This T cell receptor (beta chain) was sequenced during a study of blood T cell repertoires in COVID-19. About the research overall: Both acute and convalescent COVID-19 samples were obtained from the United States, Italy and Spain. PBMCs, B-cell-depleted T cells, or T cells were the source of the cDNA or gDNA that made up the material.

Original processing notes: Reference gene primer amplification in the assay estimated nucleated cell counts. Measured with immunoSEQ multiplex PCR; TCRdb has only the in-frame clones, and not every one. V and J calls and clone size follow that table, whereas D and trimming were derived from the DNA. The repertoire has about 34,000 clones, around 77% of them found once; the top ten carry 16%. The ends lost 6 bases at V and 4 bases at J; junction bases unmatched: 3. This CDR3 spans 13 amino acids. The germline gives CDR1 SNHLY, CDR2 FYNNEI. The origin of this receptor is a human donor in a cohort sampled during active COVID-19. The sequencing sample was made of peripheral blood. The genes are TRBV2 and TRBJ2-3; 8 nucleotides agree with TRBD1. CDR3 in amino acids: CASRTGVADTQYF. Written as DNA, the CDR3 is TGTGCCAGCAGGACAGGGGTCGCAGATACGCAGTATTTT.